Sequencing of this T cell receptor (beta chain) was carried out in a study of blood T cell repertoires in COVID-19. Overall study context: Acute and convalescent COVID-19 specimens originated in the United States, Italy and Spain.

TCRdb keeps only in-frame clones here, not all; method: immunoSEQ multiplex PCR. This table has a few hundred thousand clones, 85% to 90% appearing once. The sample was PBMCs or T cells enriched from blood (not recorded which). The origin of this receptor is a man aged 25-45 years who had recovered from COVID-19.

The CDR3 loop is CASSLDSTYGYTF. The CDR3 nucleotides are TGCGCCAGCAGCCTGGACAGCACCTATGGCTACACCTTC. The chain combines TRBV5-1 with TRBJ1-2, with a tentative D call TRBD1 (6 bases). The germline CDR1 and CDR2 sequences are SGHRS and YFSETQ. The CDR3 is 13 residues long. V was pared by 4 bases and J by 4 bases, with 11 bases between. Combining the CDR3 with reference TRBV5-1 and TRBJ1-2 gives the whole variable domain KAGVTQTPRYLIKTRGQQVTLSCSPISGHRSVSWYQQTPGQGLQFLFEYFSETQRNKGNFPGRFSGRQFSNSRSEMNVSTLELGDSALYLCASSLDSTYGYTFGSGTRLTVV.